The rows below give T cell receptor beta chains drawn from one sample of a study of shared clonotypes between healthy human individuals. Produced via immunoSEQ multiplex PCR; TCRdb's table is partial and in-frame only. Among 1.4 million or so clones listed, less than 99% were seen once. Sequenced input: naive CD4+ T cells sorted from blood. Every receptor here comes from a man under 40 in good health. CDR3s include the opening cysteine and the closing phenylalanine or tryptophan.

TRBV5-1 CASSQGLAGGLEYTQYF
TRBV7-3 CASSLGGGYGYTF
TRBV6-1 CASSALAGGPGELFF
TRBV5-6 CASSLSQPMYSGNTIYF
TRBV15 CATSRGTSGNSGYNEQFF
TRBV7-9 CASTVGRGPGLPYEQYF
TRBV5-6 CASSVAGTASGYTF
TRBV28 CASSLGGTLEAFF
TRBV6-6 CASSLVGKVNEQYF
TRBV5-5 CASSLVDVAGDTQYF
TRBV18 CASSPRHTNEKLFF
TRBV10-2 CASRLAGASYEQYF
TRBV6-1 CAIRDRGSNQPQHF
TRBV7-9 CASSLAGGTQNIQYF
TRBV29-1 CSALRTGGPSEYF
TRBV2 CAGRTSISSYEQYF
TRBV2 CASSETLVTDTQYF
TRBV18 CASSPPSLRINEQFF
TRBV28 CALGGRANGEQFF
TRBV27 CASRELVRSSYEQYF
TRBV10-1 CASSPGLAFTDTQYF
TRBV5-4 CASSPPGTAYEQYF
TRBV11-2 CASSPLRGNTGELFF
TRBV27 CASSLSTGELFF
TRBV7-9 CASSLVIADDYGYTF
TRBV11-2 CASSLNSLWETQYF
TRBV5-1 CASSGTSGNNEQFF
TRBV7-8 CASSLEGQGNTEAFF
TRBV6-1 CASGEALNTEAFF
TRBV6-1 CASAGGGAYYGYTF
TRBV6-1 CATSIDRGNTEAFF
TRBV5-4 CASSFPPGASGNTIYF
TRBV7-8 CASSLDYLGGYTEAFF
TRBV28 CASSLLGRTNTGELFF
TRBV28 CASSLSRPNYGYTF
TRBV4-1 CASSQAIGDSYTDTQYF
TRBV11-2 CASSLESAYYGYTF
TRBV29-1 CSVGIGRTYEQYF
TRBV7-9 CASSGDSYEQYF
TRBV27 CASSLTAQHYEQYF
TRBV19 CASSIYGSGANVLTF
TRBV11-3 CAVPQDRGLNEQYF
TRBV28 CASKSPSGGGSEQYF
TRBV6-6 CASSSQGNGNQPQHF
TRBV19 CASSVTGDSYEQYF
TRBV9 CASSPIAGGAWYNEQFF
TRBV29-1 CSVRLAGDSYEQYF
TRBV5-1 CASSLVTGSRETQYF
TRBV2 CASSGATSGRAHEQYF
TRBV2 CASNRQGNQPQHF
TRBV5-1 CASSLDSSGSGELFF
TRBV15 CATSRDGKVNNEQYF
TRBV15 CATSRDWQGGYTF
TRBV9 CASSDGQGRGNTEAFF
TRBV5-1 CASSLGLAGHYNEQFF
TRBV9 CASSAKGSGRGPYNEQFF
TRBV4-3 CASSRGPGQEAEKLFF
TRBV5-1 CASSSRDRGFSYEQYF
TRBV11-2 CASIHPGREGQETQYF
TRBV27 CASSTTSGMSVVTQYF